This T cell receptor beta chain was identified in a study of T cell responses to AZD1222 COVID-19 vaccine (dated by TCRdb to about 2021). With regard to the full study: AZD1222 recipients with second doses at about 4 weeks or about 12 weeks were pooled, because spike-specific TCR depth and breadth did not differ between schedules. A total of more than 230 trial participants underwent TCR sequencing, of whom about 200 had received two doses of AZD1222 and 26 had received two doses of the MenACWY control vaccine. Trial participants were enrolled by age into 18-55, 56-69 and 70-plus year subgroups, with approximately 160, 26 and 62 TCR-sequenced participants respectively. Study-level results and caveats: Spike-specific TCR breadth and depth rose significantly after two AZD1222 doses compared with day 0 and with MenACWY recipients. CD4 TCRs associated with the vaccine covered the entire spike protein, and the dominant responses were in regions 160-218 and 743-854. In the small 56-69-year group, the increase in depth fell short of significance, most likely because of low power. Most participants were white British and females outnumbered males, and the authors suggested that clonal diversity may have been underestimated. Conclusions about previously exposed vaccinees were limited because only a handful of AZD1222 recipients were SARS-CoV-2 seropositive at baseline. Because no samples from the day 14 peak response were available, repertoires could be characterized only after the peak T cell response. Epitopes outside the regions mutated in the B.1.351 and B.1.1.7 variants were reportedly recognized by nearly half of the unique spike-specific TCRs.

The sample holds a few counts of this clone. Its antigen is not yet known. The sample holds no much larger clone one base away, and base qualities are not on file. Reading the label with the study, this specimen's time point is: baseline before first vaccination. Vaccinee samples came from UK trials COV001 and COV002, including a single-blind randomized controlled phase 2/3 trial of AZD1222 (ChAdOx1 nCoV-19) in healthy adults. Trial participant PBMC samples were collected at day 0 and day 28 after the second dose for TCRbeta chain sequencing. The CDR3 regions of human TCRbeta chains were analyzed by immunosequencing. The authors' analysis ran thus. Repertoire TCRs were checked for matches against a reference library of SARS-CoV-2-specific TCRs that had been generated using the MIRA antigen-specificity platform. Breadth was defined as the fraction of unique TCRs that were SARS-CoV-2-associated. Depth was defined as the fraction of total T cells that were SARS-CoV-2-associated. Using the MIRA data, each spike-specific TCR was mapped to the spike region that the TCR reacts to and placed in a CD4 or CD8 class. Log10-transformed breadth and depth values were compared by one-way ANOVA with Sidak's multiple comparisons tests. The immuneACCESS repertoire file appears here via TCRdb, limited to in-frame rearrangements. These files lack a portion of the clones; in checked studies, under half of the deficit traces to unresolved V genes, and the cause of the others is not known. Clone size and V and J calls were adopted from that table, with D and trimming inferred from the DNA. Present in this sample are roughly 160,000 clones, about nine tenths of which were seen just once. 1.5% of the sample belongs to the ten largest clones.

Ends trimmed: V by 1 base, J by 5 bases; bases unmatched to a gene: 5. CDR1 and CDR2, per the germline V gene, are SGHRS and YFSETQ. From the cysteine through the phenylalanine, the CDR3 covers 14 amino acids. The retained sequence is limited to the CDR3, 42 bases, with the frame set at the first base. The TCR was taken from an adult in good health. The sequence joins TRBV5-1 to TRBJ2-7, with 8 central nucleotides matching TRBD1. Here the sequenced sample was peripheral blood, taken on day 0 of AZD1222 vaccination. The CDR3 is CASSLRTGNDEQYF. The sequenced DNA is TGCGCCAGCAGCTTGAGGACAGGGAACGACGAGCAGTACTTC.